The TCR beta chain described here comes from a study of T cells after yellow fever vaccination. Findings and caveats of the study: The CD4 compartment and the CD8 compartment contained a small share of clonotypes in common. The study noted that FACS-sorted repertoires could contain abundant clonotypes contaminating from the bulk population. After the booster, over 95% of CD4 and more than 75% of CD8 primary-response clones were re-detected.

This clonotype has only a few counts. What it binds is unknown. Deletions cut 2 bases from V and 8 bases from J, with 12 bases between. The CDR3 covers 14 residues. In TCRdb, the 5' RACE reads were re-called with MiXCR into one record per CDR3 protein. Among approximately 510,000 distinct CDR3 sequences, less than 25% were seen once, and the ten largest hold about a sixth. This chain joins TRBV12-3 or TRBV12-4 and TRBJ1-4, with a tentative D call TRBD1 (6 bases). This sequence originates from a man in his late teens or twenties who received the YFV17D yellow fever vaccine. This specimen consisted of PBMCs, obtained 21 days after the first yellow fever vaccination. The CDR3 sequence is CASSLIQGGEKLFF. CDR3 coding DNA: TGTGCCAGCAGTTTAATACAGGGAGGAGAAAAACTGTTTTTT.